The 10 T cell receptor beta chains presented below share a single source sample, sequenced in a study of T cell responses to AZD1222 COVID-19 vaccine (dated by TCRdb to the early 2020s). Library preparation was by the immunoSEQ multiplex PCR assay. TCRdb limited this immuneACCESS table to in-frame rearrangements with V and J called. A share of clones is missing; checked studies link under half to unresolved V genes, and the rest is unexplained. The sample contains about 150,000 clones, over 70% of them found a single time. Just over 9% of the sample lies in the top ten. This specimen's time point label, per the study, means: about 28 days (+/-7) after the second vaccine dose. Sequencing was performed on peripheral blood, taken 28 days after the second AZD1222 dose. The receptors shown here come from an adult who received the AZD1222 COVID-19 vaccine.

The chain joins TRBV4-2 to TRBJ1-2; possible D gene TRBD1, 5 bases. V was clipped by 0 bases and J by 8 bases, with 13 bases between them. CDR3 length: 14 amino acids. Per the germline V gene, CDR1 is LGHNA and CDR2 is YNFKEQ. CDR3 in DNA: TGTGCCAGCAGCCAAGAGAGACAGTTTGGAGGCTACACCTTC. Protein product: CASSQERQFGGYTF.

The chain carries TRBV2 and TRBJ1-4; tentative D call: TRBD1 (5 bases). This CDR3 has 14 amino acids. CDR1 SNHLY and CDR2 FYNNEI come from the germline V gene. V was clipped by 4 bases and J by 8 bases, with 14 bases between them. CDR3 region: CASSGIGGGEKLFF. CDR3 sequence (DNA): TGTGCCAGCAGTGGAATAGGCGGGGGAGAAAAACTGTTTTTT.

The chain has TRBV21-1 and TRBJ1-1; the table's D call, TRBD1, has no DNA check behind it. TRBV21-1 is classified as a pseudogene. This CDR3 has 13 amino acids. CDR3 loop: CASPPGMNTEAFF. CDR3 nucleotides: TGTGCCAGCCCCCCAGGAATGAACACTGAAGCTTTCTTT.

This chain joins TRBV19 and TRBJ1-5; D is undetermined. The germline gives CDR1 LNHDA, CDR2 SQIVND (reference sequence). The CDR3 covers 14 residues. The ends were cut back, 4 bases at V and 5 bases at J, with 12 bases in the middle. The CDR3 region is CASSTSGRHQPQHF. The CDR3 DNA follows: TGTGCCAGTAGTACCTCAGGCCGCCATCAGCCCCAGCATTTT.

The genes are TRBV10-3 and TRBJ2-2, with TRBD1 matching over 7 bases. CDR1 is ENHRY and CDR2 is SYGVKD in the germline V gene. V shed 0 bases and J 5 bases; nucleotides not matched to a gene: 9. The CDR3 is made up of 17 amino acids. CDR3 sequence reads: CAISESRQGSATGELFF. The DNA for the CDR3 is TGTGCCATCAGTGAGTCGAGACAGGGATCCGCAACCGGGGAGCTGTTTTTT.

The chain employs TRBV5-1 and TRBJ1-4; possible D gene TRBD1, 6 bases. The CDR3 contains 15 residues. Germline CDR1 is SGHRS and CDR2 is YFSETQ. The germline V and J ends were trimmed by 3 bases and 8 bases, with 17 bases remaining between them. The CDR3 region is CASSSTGRGREKLFF. The CDR3 DNA is TGCGCCAGCAGCTCTACAGGGCGGGGGAGGGAAAAACTGTTTTTT.

Concerning this clone: Within the sample, other DNA sequences also encode this same CDR3. V is TRBV30 and J is TRBJ1-5; 8 bases are shared with TRBD1. V lost 0 bases, J lost 6 bases, and 4 bases stayed unmatched. CDR1 GTSNPN and CDR2 SVGIG come from the germline V gene (reference sequence). This CDR3 has 14 residues. The CDR3 DNA reads TGTGCCTGGAGTGTAGGACAGGGACGTCAGCCCCAGCATTTT. Amino acids: CAWSVGQGRQPQHF.

The chain joins TRBV6-2 or TRBV6-3 to TRBJ2-1; D is undetermined. Germline-derived CDR1 and CDR2 are MNHEY and SVGEGT. Trimming removed 2 bases at V and 5 bases at J, with 10 bases between. This CDR3 is built from 14 residues. In DNA, the CDR3 is TGTGCCAGCAGTTACCCCCTTCATAACAATGAGCAGTTCTTC. Its protein product is CASSYPLHNNEQFF.

The J gene is TRBJ1-2, the V gene TRBV6-4; weak D call: TRBD1 (6 bases). The length of the CDR3 is 14 residues. V was pared by 6 bases and J by 4 bases, with 15 bases between. In germline, CDR1 is MRHNA, CDR2 SNTAGT. The CDR3 nucleotides read TGTGCCAGCAGCCCGACAGGAGTAAGCTATGGCTACACCTTC. Protein product: CASSPTGVSYGYTF.

This chain joins TRBV30 and TRBJ1-1; D is uncertain. Trimming shortened V by 3 bases and J by 8 bases, and 22 bases separated the two germline ends. Germline CDR1 is GTSNPN and CDR2 is SVGIG (reference sequence). There are 15 residues in the CDR3. The CDR3 spells CAWSPRILPGWEAFF. DNA of the CDR3: TGTGCCTGGAGCCCCCGCATTTTGCCGGGGTGGGAAGCTTTCTTT.